This paragraph covers one TCR beta chain sequence. These data are taken from a study of blood T cell repertoires in COVID-19. In the study overall: T cells, B-cell-depleted T cells, or PBMCs provided the cDNA or gDNA that served as material.

Recovered participants had two consecutive negative NP/OP PCR tests, healthcare professional clearance, or symptom resolution. Losses at the gene ends were 2 bases for V and 11 bases for J; bases not matched to a gene: 13. The CDR3 runs to 16 residues. Germline CDR1 is MNHEY and CDR2 is SVGEGT. TCRdb keeps only in-frame clones here, not all; method: immunoSEQ multiplex PCR. The sample holds around 300,000 clones, over 75% seen once. Material: PBMCs or T cells enriched from blood (not recorded which). This receptor was identified in a woman aged 18-29 years who had recovered from COVID-19. The chain carries TRBV6-2 or TRBV6-3 and TRBJ2-3; TRBD1 agrees at 10 bases. CDR3 loop: CASSYPGDRGMVKQYF. The DNA for the CDR3 is TGTGCCAGCAGTTACCCGGGGGACAGGGGAATGGTGAAGCAGTATTTT.